The 28 T cell receptor beta chains reported below all come from one sample, sequenced in a study of shared clonotypes between healthy human individuals (TCRdb year 2020). The method behind the library was the immunoSEQ multiplex PCR assay. TCRdb re-hosts the immuneACCESS table, in-frame sequences only. Its copies lack some clones; in the studies checked, an unresolved V gene accounts for under half of them, and the cause for the rest is not known. This sample has millions of clones in its table, and more than 80% of those were observed once. The ten largest clonotypes hold under 0.45% of the sample. Sequenced input: naive CD4+ T cells from PBMCs. Explained via the paper, the cell subset or site label denotes: CD45RA+ positively selected. The receptors were gathered from a young man in good health. Some clones in this sample may be carry-over from other donors' samples.

This chain uses TRBV5-1 with TRBJ1-2; D not certain. Deletions cut 4 bases from V and 4 bases from J, with 14 bases between. CDR1 is SGHRS and CDR2 is YFSETQ in the germline V gene. The CDR3 totals 14 residues. The DNA of the CDR3 is TGCGCCAGCAGCCAGCAGACGGGGAGCTATGGCTACACCTTC. Residues: CASSQQTGSYGYTF.

V usage is TRBV28 and J usage is TRBJ2-1; 8 bases agree with TRBD1. The J segment lost 1 base and the V segment lost 6 bases, leaving 11 bases of the junction unmatched. The CDR3 loop spans 17 amino acids. The germline CDR1 and CDR2 sequences are MDHEN and SYDVKM. Here the CDR3 reads CASSPTTGVRSYNEQFF. The CDR3 nucleotides read TGTGCCAGCAGCCCCACGACAGGGGTTAGGTCCTACAATGAGCAGTTCTTC.

The J gene is TRBJ2-1, the V gene TRBV5-4, with 10 bases identical to TRBD2. J gave up 8 bases and V 6 bases, and 8 bases lay outside the gene matches. CDR3 length: 14 amino acids. Germline values: CDR1 SGHNT, CDR2 YYREEE (reference sequence). The DNA of the CDR3 is TGTGCCAGCACCCCTAGCGGGGGCCTTGATGAGCAGTTCTTC. Translation: CASTPSGGLDEQFF.

V and J are TRBV2 and TRBJ1-5; D not resolved. Trimming removed 6 bases from V and 9 bases from J, with 24 bases in between. The V gene's germline CDR1 is SNHLY and CDR2 FYNNEI. The length of the CDR3 is 16 residues. The CDR3 loop reads CASSADPPGLERPQHF. The CDR3 nucleotides read TGTGCCAGCAGCGCTGACCCCCCGGGGTTGGAGAGGCCCCAGCATTTT. The full variable domain, with the rest looked up from reference TRBV2 and TRBJ1-5, is EPEVTQTPSHQVTQMGQEVILRCVPISNHLYFYWYRQILGQKVEFLVSFYNNEISEKSEIFDDQFSVERPDGSNFTLKIRSTKLEDSAMYFCASSADPPGLERPQHFGDGTRLSIL.

The gene calls are TRBV9 and TRBJ2-3; D gene unclear. Trimming took 5 bases from V and 1 from J, leaving 2 bases between them. Germline values: CDR1 SGDLS, CDR2 YYNGEE. The CDR3 totals 11 residues. The CDR3: CASRGTDTQYF. CDR3 DNA sequence: TGTGCCAGCAGGGGCACAGATACGCAGTATTTT.

This clone was counted between two and nine times. This chain joins TRBV4-1 and TRBJ1-1; 9 nucleotides match TRBD1. After removal of 6 bases from V and 1 base from J, the junction contained 9 bases not matched to a gene. The CDR3 is made up of 16 amino acids. The germline CDR1 and CDR2 sequences are MGHRA and YSYEKL. The CDR3 DNA is TGCGCCAGCAGTCCCGGGACAGGGACCGGGAACACTGAAGCTTTCTTT. Its protein product is CASSPGTGTGNTEAFF.

This clone was observed a few times. The V gene is TRBV5-4, the J gene TRBJ2-5; D not resolved. This CDR3 is built from 16 residues. The germline CDR1 and CDR2 sequences are SGHNT and YYREEE (reference sequence). Deletions cut 0 bases from V and 5 bases from J, with 17 bases between. The CDR3 is CASSLGGAYILETQYF. For the CDR3, the DNA is TGTGCCAGCAGCTTGGGTGGAGCGTACATCCTGGAGACCCAGTACTTC.

As regards this clone: Other DNA sequences in this sample translate to the same CDR3. The genes are TRBV6-6 and TRBJ2-7; D is uncertain. Trimming cost V 0 bases and J 4 bases, with 4 bases left between them. The CDR3 loop spans 12 amino acids. Germline V gives CDR1 MNHNY, CDR2 SVGAGI (reference sequence). The CDR3 spells CASSYSRYEQYF. The DNA of the CDR3 is TGTGCCAGCAGTTACTCGAGGTACGAGCAGTACTTC.

V usage is TRBV29-1 and J usage is TRBJ2-7; 10 positions agree with TRBD1. V shed 6 bases, J shed 2 bases, and the junction held 7 bases outside the gene matches. Germline V gene data show CDR1 as SQVTM and CDR2 as ANQGSEA. The CDR3 is 14 amino acids. The CDR3 loop is CSVGGQGLPYEQYF. CDR3 DNA: TGCAGCGTGGGGGGACAGGGGTTGCCCTACGAGCAGTACTTC.

This chain joins TRBV28 and TRBJ1-1; unclear D gene. The V gene lost 6 bases and the J gene lost 6 bases, with 17 bases spanning the gap. This CDR3 spans 14 amino acids. CDR1 and CDR2 (germline): MDHEN, SYDVKM. This CDR3 reads CASRLGVFPPEAFF. The CDR3 region has the DNA TGTGCCAGCAGACTAGGAGTTTTCCCCCCTGAAGCTTTCTTT.

This clone has more than one count but fewer than ten. The chain joins TRBV30 to TRBJ1-1; D remains unclear. The CDR3 has 12 residues. Between the trimmed V and J ends, which lost 2 bases and 9 bases, there was a span of 13 bases. Germline loops: CDR1 GTSNPN, CDR2 SVGIG (reference sequence). CDR3 nucleotide sequence: TGTGCCTGGAGTAGCCCCCTAAGTAAAGCTTTCTTT. Protein sequence: CAWSSPLSKAFF.

This chain joins TRBV6-4 and TRBJ1-5; D unclear. Trimming shortened V by 5 bases and J by 2 bases, and 13 bases separated the two germline ends. The CDR3 totals 15 residues. Germline-derived CDR1 and CDR2 are MRHNA and SNTAGT. CDR3 coding DNA: TGTGCCAGCAGTTCCACAGCGGAGGGCAATCAGCCCCAGCATTTT. It is translated as CASSSTAEGNQPQHF.

V gene TRBV5-1 combines with J gene TRBJ2-1; D is perhaps TRBD2 (6 bases). This CDR3 region has 16 residues. CDR1 SGHRS and CDR2 YFSETQ come from the germline V gene. The V and J ends lost 4 bases and 2 bases respectively, with 16 bases between them. CDR3 sequence reads: CASSIYASATYNEQFF. DNA of the CDR3: TGCGCCAGCAGCATATACGCTAGCGCCACCTACAATGAGCAGTTCTTC. Full variable domain (outside the CDR3, taken from reference TRBV5-1 and TRBJ2-1): KAGVTQTPRYLIKTRGQQVTLSCSPISGHRSVSWYQQTPGQGLQFLFEYFSETQRNKGNFPGRFSGRQFSNSRSEMNVSTLELGDSALYLCASSIYASATYNEQFFGPGTRLTVL.

This rearrangement joins TRBV19 to TRBJ1-3; D may be TRBD1 (5 bases). This CDR3 is built from 15 residues. Germline V lookup: CDR1 LNHDA, CDR2 SQIVND (reference sequence). The V end lost 4 bases, the J end lost 2 bases, and 12 bases lay between the germline ends. DNA for the CDR3: TGTGCCAGTAGTACGGGAGGGACTGCTGGAAACACCATATATTTT. Translating gives CASSTGGTAGNTIYF.

The chain uses TRBV28 and TRBJ2-5; 8 positions match TRBD1. V dropped 5 bases and J dropped 1; count of bases not matched to a gene: 9. The CDR3 consists of 16 residues. Germline CDR1 and CDR2: MDHEN and SYDVKM. CDR3 nucleotide sequence: TGTGCCAGCAGTCCGACAGGGGTGGGCCCCCAAGAGACCCAGTACTTC. It codes for CASSPTGVGPQETQYF.

About this clone itself: At the DNA level, this CDR3 is encoded by other sequences in the same sample as well. This chain joins TRBV28 and TRBJ2-2; D call uncertain. V was shortened by 4 bases and J by 2 bases, with 5 bases between the two germline ends. The CDR3 consists of 13 residues. Per the germline V gene, CDR1 is MDHEN and CDR2 is SYDVKM. In nucleotides, the CDR3 is TGTGCCAGCAGTTCTAGTAACACCGGGGAGCTGTTTTTT. It specifies CASSSSNTGELFF. The variable domain in full, with the rest retrieved from reference TRBV28 and TRBJ2-2, is DVKVTQSSRYLVKRTGEKVFLECVQDMDHENMFWYRQDPGLGLRLIYFSYDVKMKEKGDIPEGYSVSREKKERFSLILESASTNQTSMYLCASSSSNTGELFFGEGSRLTVL.

In the case of this clone: The same CDR3 is also encoded by other DNA sequences in this sample. The chain is built from TRBV19 and TRBJ2-7; 12 nucleotides agree with TRBD2. Trimming at V came to 4 bases and at J to 4 bases, leaving 5 bases not matched to a gene. This CDR3 has 15 amino acids. Germline V gives CDR1 LNHDA, CDR2 SQIVND (reference sequence). The CDR3 coding sequence is TGTGCCAGTAGTAGTCTAGCGGGAGGGAGATACGAGCAGTACTTC. Amino acid sequence: CASSSLAGGRYEQYF.

The rearrangement links TRBV6-5 to TRBJ2-1, with D perhaps matching TRBD1 (6 bases). Germline V gene sequence: CDR1 MNHEY, CDR2 SVGAGI. Trimming removed 6 bases at V and 5 bases at J, with 17 bases between. There are 15 residues in the CDR3. DNA for the CDR3: TGTGCCAGCAGACCCTCGTGGGACACCCACAATGAGCAGTTCTTC. Amino acid sequence: CASRPSWDTHNEQFF.

The chain links TRBV6-1 to TRBJ1-5, with unresolved D. The CDR3 has 10 amino acids. Germline loops: CDR1 MNHNS, CDR2 SASEGT. Trimming shortened V by 5 bases and J by 5 bases, and 1 base separated the two germline ends. The CDR3 loop is CASSYQPQHF. The DNA of the CDR3 is TGTGCCAGCAGTTATCAGCCCCAGCATTTT.

The chain combines TRBV27 with TRBJ2-7; TRBD1 or TRBD2 may be the D gene (5 bases each). Trimming took off 3 bases at V and 4 bases at J, with 16 bases between the two ends. CDR3 length: 15 residues. From germline, CDR1 is MNHEY and CDR2 SMNVEV (reference sequence). CDR3 sequence reads: CASSLGTGGFYEQYF. The CDR3 region has the DNA TGTGCCAGCAGTTTGGGGACGGGCGGTTTTTACGAGCAGTACTTC.

V usage is TRBV28 and J usage is TRBJ2-7, with D possibly TRBD2 on 7 matching bases. The CDR3 runs 15 residues. CDR1 is MDHEN and CDR2 is SYDVKM in the germline V gene. V lost 11 bases to trimming and J lost 4 bases, with 24 bases between them. The CDR3, as DNA: TGTGCCCATCACCATACGAAAAGGGGGGGGTACGAGCAGTACTTC. Residues: CAHHHTKRGGYEQYF.

The rearrangement links TRBV6-6 to TRBJ2-7, with TRBD2 as a possible D gene (7 bases). The CDR3 has 15 amino acids. The germline V gene encodes CDR1 MNHNY and CDR2 SVGAGI (reference sequence). Trimming removed 4 bases at V and 3 bases at J, with 16 bases between. CDR3 protein: CASSFNGGGSYEQYF. CDR3 DNA: TGTGCCAGCAGTTTCAACGGGGGCGGGAGCTACGAGCAGTACTTC.

This clone occurred once. This chain connects TRBV5-1 to TRBJ2-7, with D perhaps being TRBD1 or TRBD2 (6 bases each). Trimming took off 4 bases at V and 4 bases at J, with 18 bases between the two ends. Germline CDR1 SGHRS, CDR2 YFSETQ. The CDR3 totals 15 residues. CDR3 sequence: CASSRLEGGGYEQYF. CDR3 DNA: TGCGCCAGCAGCCGCCTTGAGGGGGGTGGGTACGAGCAGTACTTC.

Only a few counts were recorded for this clone. V gene TRBV14 combines with J gene TRBJ1-1, with 7 bases that match TRBD1. The CDR3 length is 13 residues. In germline, CDR1 is SGHDN, CDR2 FVKESK. V lost 7 bases to trimming and J lost 0 bases; unmatched junction nucleotides: 2. The CDR3 loop reads CASTQGVNTEAFF. As DNA, the CDR3 is TGTGCCAGCACCCAGGGGGTGAACACTGAAGCTTTCTTT.

The chain is built from TRBV18 and TRBJ2-3; 10 positions match TRBD1. This CDR3 region has 16 residues. Germline V gene data show CDR1 as KGHSH and CDR2 as LQKENI. V lost 3 bases to trimming and J lost 3 bases; unmatched junction nucleotides: 6. The CDR3 reads CASSPTWTGGTDTQYF. CDR3 nucleotide sequence: TGTGCCAGCTCACCCACATGGACAGGGGGTACAGATACGCAGTATTTT. Combining the CDR3 with reference TRBV18 and TRBJ2-3 gives the whole variable domain NAGVMQNPRHLVRRRGQEARLRCSPMKGHSHVYWYRQLPEEGLKFMVYLQKENIIDESGMPKERFSAEFPKEGPSILRIQQVVRGDSAAYFCASSPTWTGGTDTQYFGPGTRLTVL.

This rearrangement joins TRBV5-1 to TRBJ2-7, with a possible D match to TRBD1 (6 bases). The V gene lost 3 bases and the J gene lost 1 base, with 14 bases spanning the gap. CDR3 length equals 15 residues. Germline V gives CDR1 SGHRS, CDR2 YFSETQ. As DNA, the CDR3 is TGCGCCAGCAGCTCCGGACAGCCTCAATCCTACGAGCAGTACTTC. Its translation: CASSSGQPQSYEQYF.

The sample holds a few counts of this clone. The chain joins TRBV28 to TRBJ1-1, with 8 bases aligning to TRBD1. The ends lost 6 bases at V and 5 bases at J; junction bases unmatched: 8. The CDR3 extends over 14 amino acids. Germline V gene lookup returns CDR1 MDHEN and CDR2 SYDVKM. The chain's CDR3 is CASRGQGGKTEAFF. CDR3 nucleotides: TGTGCCAGCAGAGGACAGGGAGGGAAAACTGAAGCTTTCTTT.

The chain carries TRBV5-5 and TRBJ2-6; no reliable D call. Trimming left V 4 bases short and J 6 bases short, with 11 bases between. The germline V gene encodes CDR1 SGHKS and CDR2 YYEKEE (reference sequence). The CDR3 consists of 14 residues. For the CDR3, the DNA is TGTGCCAGCAGCCCGGACCGGATGGCCAACGTCCTGACTTTC. It translates to CASSPDRMANVLTF.